This T cell receptor beta chain was captured in a study of blood T cell repertoires in COVID-19. Assay: immunoSEQ multiplex PCR; the TCRdb copy retains only in-frame clones and omits some. The sample shows about 70,000 clones, roughly 82% of them seen only once. V was cut by 7 bases and J by 0 bases, with 10 bases left in between. The CDR3 runs 14 residues. Germline CDR1 reads SNHLY; CDR2 reads FYNNEI. The sequenced material came from peripheral blood. The source is a woman older than 75 with active or convalescent COVID-19. The chain recombines TRBV2 with TRBJ1-5; TRBD1 is a possible D gene (5 bases). In DNA form, the CDR3 reads TGTGCCAGCACGTTCAGGGATAGCAATCAGCCCCAGCATTTT. Translation: CASTFRDSNQPQHF.